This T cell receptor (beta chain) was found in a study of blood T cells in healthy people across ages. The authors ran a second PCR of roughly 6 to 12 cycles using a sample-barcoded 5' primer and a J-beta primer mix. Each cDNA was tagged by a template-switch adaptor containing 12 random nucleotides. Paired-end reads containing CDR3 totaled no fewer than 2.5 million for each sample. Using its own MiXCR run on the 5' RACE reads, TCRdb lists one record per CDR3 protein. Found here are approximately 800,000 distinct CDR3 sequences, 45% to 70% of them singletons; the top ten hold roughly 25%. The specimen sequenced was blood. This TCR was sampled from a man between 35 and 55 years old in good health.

In DNA, the CDR3 is TGCGCCAGCAGCCGAGCAGGGGTGACTAATGAAAAACTGTTTTTT. Amino acid sequence: CASSRAGVTNEKLFF. The chain couples TRBV4-3 to TRBJ1-4, with D perhaps TRBD1 (6 bases). Between the trimmed V and J ends, which lost 4 bases and 2 bases, there was a span of 11 bases. The CDR3 has 15 amino acids. Germline assignment: CDR1 LGHNA and CDR2 YSLEER.